The 15 T cell receptor beta chains given below trace back to one sample, sequenced in a study of T cell clonality in common variable immunodeficiency. Sequencing was performed with immunoSEQ multiplex PCR; in TCRdb, only in-frame clones are kept and a portion is missing. The sample was found to contain about 60,000 clones, and every one recurs. The material sequenced was peripheral blood mononuclear cells. Source of these receptors: a person aged 18 to 70 in good health.

This clone showed up many times. An end of the junction differs from the germline gene, which may be a read error. From the germline J gene comes the end of the CDR3, since the read stops 3 residues before it. The J gene is TRBJ2-2, the V gene TRBV30, with TRBD2 identical over 7 bases. CDR3 length equals 15 residues. Germline V gene lookup returns CDR1 GTSNPN and CDR2 SVGIG (reference sequence). CDR3 loop: CARRGGLGNTGELFF. Incomplete CDR3 DNA: TGTGCCCGGAGGGGAGGACTAGGGAACACCGGGGAG. Looking up the rest from reference TRBV30 and TRBJ2-2 gives the full variable domain: SQTIHQWPATLVQPVGSPLSLECTVEGTSNPNLYWYRQAAGRGLQLLFYSVGIGQISSEVPQNLSASRPQDRQFILSSKKLLLSDSGFYLCARRGGLGNTGELFFGEGSRLTVL.

This clone was seen repeatedly, ten times or more. The covered CDR3 bases are TGCAGTGCTAGTCCCTCGGCGGGAACTTACAATGAG. This codes for CSASPSAGTYNE. The CDR3 as a whole reads CSASPSAGTYNEQFF. The chain is built from TRBV20-1 and TRBJ2-1; tentatively, D is TRBD2 (6 bases). The read is 3 residues too short to cover the CDR3 end, so that end is filled in from the germline J gene. The CDR3 covers 15 residues. The germline CDR1 and CDR2 sequences are DFQATT and SNEGSKA (reference sequence). Trimming took 3 bases from V and 4 from J, leaving 16 bases between them.

This clone was seen at least ten times. The CDR3 is cut off 3 residues early in the read; its end comes from the germline J gene. V and J are TRBV19 and TRBJ2-1, with D perhaps TRBD1 (6 bases). The germline gives CDR1 LNHDA, CDR2 SQIVND (reference sequence). The CDR3 consists of 13 residues. The V end was cut by 1 base, the J end by 6 bases, with 7 bases between. The sequenced part of the CDR3 DNA is TGTGCCAGTAGTATAGGAGGGGGCAATGAG. Its translation: CASSIGGGNE. In full, the CDR3 is CASSIGGGNEQFF.

This clone was seen many times. The CDR3 end lies 3 residues beyond the end of the read and is filled in from the germline J gene. The chain joins TRBV5-1 to TRBJ2-3; 7 nucleotides match TRBD2. Per germline, CDR1 SGHRS and CDR2 YFSETQ. CDR3 length equals 15 residues. The V segment lost 3 bases and the J segment 0 bases; nucleotides outside the gene matches: 4. CDR3 loop: CASSYSGISTDTQYF. The CDR3 DNA, read in part, is TGCGCCAGCAGCTACAGCGGGATAAGCACAGATACG.

This clone has ten or more counts. The read finishes 3 residues shy of the CDR3 end, and the germline J gene is used to complete it. The V call is TRBV5-1, the J call TRBJ2-1; 13 positions match TRBD2. This CDR3 has 16 residues. Trimming at V came to 4 bases and at J to 7 bases, leaving 8 bases not matched to a gene. Per germline, CDR1 SGHRS and CDR2 YFSETQ. CDR3 sequence: CASSPGLAGEVNEQFF. CDR3 bases read: TGCGCCAGCAGCCCAGGACTAGCGGGAGAGGTGAATGAG. The variable domain in full, completed from reference TRBV5-1 and TRBJ2-1, reads KAGVTQTPRYLIKTRGQQVTLSCSPISGHRSVSWYQQTPGQGLQFLFEYFSETQRNKGNFPGRFSGRQFSNSRSEMNVSTLELGDSALYLCASSPGLAGEVNEQFFGPGTRLTVL.

This clone was seen many times. Read data end 3 residues before the CDR3 end; the end is taken from the germline J gene. The chain carries TRBV20-1 and TRBJ2-3; no clear D. The germline CDR1 and CDR2 sequences are DFQATT and SNEGSKA (reference sequence). Trimming cost V 3 bases and J 2 bases, with 6 bases left between them. This CDR3 spans 12 amino acids. The CDR3 here is CSARRPTDTQYF. Incomplete CDR3 DNA: TGCAGTGCTAGGCGGCCCACAGATACG.

Many counts were recorded for this clone. With the read ending 3 residues before the CDR3 end, the germline J gene is used to fill in that end. The chain carries TRBV11-2 and TRBJ2-7, with a weak D call TRBD1 (6 bases). CDR3 length: 15 amino acids. The V gene lost 4 bases and the J gene lost 2 bases, with 15 bases spanning the gap. Germline V gives CDR1 SGHAT, CDR2 FQNNGV. The CDR3 region is CASSSSTGSTYEQYF. The sequenced part of the CDR3 DNA is TGTGCCAGCAGCTCCTCGACAGGTTCCACCTACGAG.

This clone was counted many times. The read is 3 residues too short to cover the CDR3 end, so that end is filled in from the germline J gene. This chain uses TRBV9 with TRBJ2-2; D perhaps matches TRBD1 (6 bases). The CDR3 runs to 16 residues. V shed 4 bases and J shed 4 bases, with 17 bases lying between them. Germline lookup yields CDR1 SGDLS and CDR2 YYNGEE. The CDR3 loop reads CASSLRDTRATGELFF. The part of the CDR3 DNA that was read is TGTGCCAGCAGCCTCCGGGACACTCGAGCCACCGGGGAG.

This clone was seen many times. The CDR3 end is not reached by the read, which stops 3 residues before it; the germline J gene fills it in. The rearrangement links TRBV2 to TRBJ1-2; TRBD1 agrees at 7 bases. From germline, CDR1 is SNHLY and CDR2 FYNNEI. The CDR3 length is 13 residues. The CDR3 sequence is CASSGSDRAGYTF. CDR3 bases read: TGTGCCAGCAGTGGGAGCGACAGGGCCGGC.

This clone was detected ten times or more. The read halts 3 residues ahead of the CDR3 end, with the missing end drawn from the germline J gene. The chain couples TRBV30 to TRBJ2-3; TRBD1 is a possible D gene (5 bases). The CDR3 sequence is 13 residues long. V lost 7 bases, J lost 0 bases, and 11 bases lay in between. Germline CDR1 GTSNPN, CDR2 SVGIG (reference sequence). CDR3 DNA (partial): TGTGCCTCCTACAGGCCTAGCACAGATACG. This codes for CASYRPSTDT. The entire CDR3 protein reads CASYRPSTDTQYF.

This clone came up many times. The sequenced fragment ends 3 residues before the CDR3 boundary, so the rest is inferred from the germline J gene. The chain recombines TRBV5-1 with TRBJ2-7; TRBD1 might be the D (6 bases). The germline V gene has CDR1 SGHRS and CDR2 YFSETQ. The CDR3 has 13 amino acids. V was clipped by 5 bases and J by 5 bases, with 14 bases between them. CDR3 loop: CASRNRVENEQYF. The covered CDR3 bases are TGCGCCAGCAGGAACAGGGTCGAAAACGAG.

The table lists this clone with many counts. The read terminates 3 residues ahead of where the CDR3 ends, so the germline J gene completes it. This sequence joins TRBV28 and TRBJ2-7, with 10 bases aligning to TRBD2. Germline trimming cut 10 bases from V and 3 bases from J; bases unmatched to any gene: 15. In germline, CDR1 is MDHEN, CDR2 SYDVKM. This CDR3 is 16 amino acids long. CDR3 in amino acids: CATAQFSGRADYEQYF. CDR3 bases read: TGTGCCACCGCCCAGTTCAGCGGGAGGGCCGACTACGAG.

This clone was picked up many times. With the read ending 3 residues before the CDR3 end, the germline J gene is used to fill in that end. V usage is TRBV2 and J usage is TRBJ2-5, with 11 bases identical to TRBD2. The V gene end was trimmed by 10 bases and the J gene end by 3 bases; junction bases not matched to a gene: 16. Per germline, CDR1 SNHLY and CDR2 FYNNEI. The CDR3 is made up of 17 amino acids. Partial CDR3 DNA: TGTGCCATTTTAGAGACTAGCGGGAAAGGCTGGGAAGAGACC. It codes for CAILETSGKGWEET. The whole CDR3 sequence reads CAILETSGKGWEETQYF. Looking up the rest from reference TRBV2 and TRBJ2-5 gives the full variable domain: EPEVTQTPSHQVTQMGQEVILRCVPISNHLYFYWYRQILGQKVEFLVSFYNNEISEKSEIFDDQFSVERPDGSNFTLKIRSTKLEDSAMYFCAILETSGKGWEETQYFGPGTRLLVL.

The sample holds many counts of this clone. The CDR3 is cut off 3 residues early in the read; its end comes from the germline J gene. The chain uses TRBV24-1 and TRBJ2-5, with a possible D match to TRBD2 (7 bases). There are 16 residues in the CDR3. CDR1 is KGHDR, CDR2 SFDVKD, per germline. V lost 4 bases to trimming and J lost 4 bases, with 18 bases between them. CDR3 DNA, as far as it was read: TGTGCCACCAGTGACTCCCGGGGGGCCGGGGGAGAGACC. Its protein is CATSDSRGAGGET. The whole CDR3 reads CATSDSRGAGGETQYF.

Of note for this clone: Compared with germline, one end of the junction differs, possibly owing to a read error. The read ends 3 residues before the CDR3 terminus; that terminus is restored from the germline J gene. The same CDR3 also results from other DNA sequences found in this sample. The chain couples TRBV7-6 to TRBJ1-4; TRBD1 matches at 9 bases. Germline CDR1 and CDR2: SGHVS and FNYEAQ. This CDR3 contains 17 residues. CDR3 DNA (partial): TGCGCCAGCAGCCTTGGGACAGGGATAGGGACTAATGAAAAA. This codes for CASSLGTGIGTNEK. In full, the CDR3 is CASSLGTGIGTNEKLFF.